This entry lists 9 T cell receptor beta chains sequenced from one sample in a study of cytomegalovirus exposure and HLA in healthy donors. The PCR employed 60 Vbeta primers together with 13 Jbeta primers. Assay: immunoSEQ multiplex PCR; the TCRdb copy retains only in-frame clones and omits some. The sample shows about 84,000 clones, less than 80% of them seen only once. The specimen was PBMCs. The receptors were gathered from a woman between 35 and 50 years old in good health and CMV-seropositive.

This clone came up a few times. This chain connects TRBV28 to TRBJ2-7, with D possibly TRBD1 on 6 matching bases. This CDR3 contains 15 residues. Per germline, CDR1 MDHEN and CDR2 SYDVKM. Trimming stripped 6 bases from V and 7 bases from J, with 22 bases between. This chain's CDR3 is CASSPIFAGAEEQYF. The CDR3 region has the DNA TGTGCCAGCAGCCCTATTTTTGCAGGGGCAGAGGAGCAGTACTTC.

This clone was counted only a few times. The gene calls are TRBV5-1 and TRBJ2-5, with 13 positions matching TRBD2. J was trimmed by 8 bases and V by 3 bases; bases with no gene match: 10. CDR1 is SGHRS, CDR2 YFSETQ, per germline. This CDR3 contains 16 residues. The CDR3 sequence is CASSWTSGRTSLTQYF. The CDR3 nucleotides are TGCGCCAGCAGCTGGACTAGCGGGAGAACCTCGTTAACCCAGTACTTC.

The rearrangement joins TRBV15 to TRBJ2-2, with D unclear. The V gene's germline CDR1 is LNHNV and CDR2 YYDKDF (reference sequence). V dropped 0 bases and J dropped 4 bases, with 6 bases sitting between them. The CDR3 contains 14 residues. The CDR3 nucleotides read TGTGCCACCAGCAGAGATTACGGCACCGGGGAGCTGTTTTTT. Protein: CATSRDYGTGELFF.

The chain carries TRBV4-1 and TRBJ1-2, with a weak D call TRBD1 (6 bases). Per germline, CDR1 MGHRA and CDR2 YSYEKL. This CDR3 region has 17 residues. V was trimmed by 0 bases and J by 2 bases, leaving 16 bases between them. Here the CDR3 DNA reads TGCGCCAGCAGCCAAGATTCCCGAGCAGGGGCAAACTATGGCTACACCTTC. This translates into CASSQDSRAGANYGYTF.

V usage is TRBV6-5 and J usage is TRBJ2-7; no firm D call. The CDR3 consists of 12 residues. Looked up from germline, CDR1 is MNHEY and CDR2 is SVGAGI. Trimming removed 6 bases at V and 6 bases at J, with 12 bases between. The CDR3 here is CASSPRSGEQYF. CDR3 sequence (DNA): TGTGCCAGCAGCCCGAGGTCGGGCGAGCAGTACTTC.

This clone was found once. The V and J genes are TRBV28 and TRBJ1-5; D is undetermined. Germline CDR1 is MDHEN and CDR2 is SYDVKM. The CDR3 covers 12 residues. Trimming left V 3 bases short and J 5 bases short, with 5 bases between. The DNA of the CDR3 is TGTGCCAGCAGTTTCTCGGATCAGCCCCAGCATTTT. Translating gives CASSFSDQPQHF.

This chain connects TRBV9 to TRBJ2-7; TRBD1 matches 8 bases. Germline V lookup: CDR1 SGDLS, CDR2 YYNGEE. With V trimmed by 1 base and J by 3 bases, 6 bases remained unmatched. The length of the CDR3 is 15 residues. CDR3 region: CASSVTGQGVYEQYF. Here the CDR3 DNA reads TGTGCCAGCAGCGTAACCGGACAGGGAGTCTACGAGCAGTACTTC.

The gene calls are TRBV2 and TRBJ1-1; 7 bases fit TRBD1. In germline, CDR1 is SNHLY, CDR2 FYNNEI. The CDR3 is 15 amino acids. V was pared by 3 bases and J by 0 bases, with 4 bases of the junction left unmatched. As DNA, the CDR3 is TGTGCCAGCAGTGACCGGGGACAGTTGAACACTGAAGCTTTCTTT. This sequence encodes CASSDRGQLNTEAFF.

The chain carries TRBV6-5 and TRBJ1-1, with no clear D. The CDR3 spans 14 residues. CDR1 and CDR2 from the germline V gene are MNHEY and SVGAGI. Trimming took off 2 bases at V and 0 bases at J, with 7 bases between the two ends. The DNA of the CDR3 is TGTGCCAGCAGTTACAGGCGGATGAACACTGAAGCTTTCTTT. This gives the protein CASSYRRMNTEAFF.